Listed here are 21 T cell receptor beta chains from one sample, sequenced in a study of HIV-infected patients and healthy controls. Reverse transcription used around 500 ng RNA and constant-region primers for alpha and beta. Alpha and beta chain libraries were made separately by chain-specific third strand synthesis with multiplexing indices. TCRdb re-called the 5' RACE reads with MiXCR, one entry per CDR3 protein. The sample has thousands of distinct CDR3 sequences, under 9.5% seen once. Follow-up blood was drawn about 14 weeks, roughly three months, after antiretroviral therapy began. All unsorted peripheral T cells were captured because whole blood was used without fractionation. The material sequenced was blood, taken during antiretroviral therapy. These receptors all come from an adult with HIV infection.

This clonotype came up many times. The chain combines TRBV27 with TRBJ1-3; D is unresolved. V lost 6 bases, J lost 0 bases, and 9 bases lay in between. Germline V gene lookup returns CDR1 MNHEY and CDR2 SMNVEV (reference sequence). CDR3 length: 14 amino acids. CDR3 protein: CASSPLVSGNTIYF. The CDR3 bases are TGTGCCAGCAGCCCCCTGGTCTCTGGAAACACCATATATTTT.

The table lists this clonotype with a few counts. The chain recombines TRBV3-1 with TRBJ1-4; D is unclear. V lost 4 bases, J lost 6 bases, and 15 bases lay in between. The CDR3 is made up of 15 amino acids. CDR1 LGHDT and CDR2 YNNKEL come from the germline V gene (reference sequence). In DNA form, the CDR3 reads TGTGCCAGCAGCCTAAACAGCTTAGTGGATGAAAAACTGTTTTTT. Protein product: CASSLNSLVDEKLFF.

This clonotype was observed many times. The chain combines TRBV7-9 with TRBJ1-1; 9 positions agree with TRBD1. The V and J ends lost 4 bases and 10 bases, in that order; junction bases with no gene match: 4. This CDR3 spans 12 amino acids. Germline V lookup: CDR1 SEHNR, CDR2 FQNEAQ (reference sequence). CDR3 amino acids: CASSSQTGGAFF. The DNA for the CDR3 is TGTGCCAGCAGCTCCCAGACAGGGGGAGCTTTCTTT.

In its sample, this clonotype was seen many times. The chain combines TRBV19 with TRBJ2-3, with unresolved D. The CDR3 consists of 13 residues. Germline V gene lookup returns CDR1 LNHDA and CDR2 SQIVND (reference sequence). V shed 2 bases and J shed 1 base, with 4 bases lying between them. CDR3 DNA sequence: TGTGCCAGTAGTATAACGGGCACAGATACGCAGTATTTT. Encoded protein: CASSITGTDTQYF.

The chain employs TRBV20-1 and TRBJ2-7; a weak D match, TRBD1 (5 bases). Looked up from germline, CDR1 is DFQATT and CDR2 is SNEGSKA (reference sequence). The CDR3 length is 12 residues. V shed 3 bases and J shed 5 bases, with 11 bases lying between them. CDR3 in amino acids: CSARGPGNEQYF. The DNA of the CDR3 is TGCAGTGCTAGGGGGCCAGGGAACGAGCAGTACTTC.

This clonotype has a count of ten or more. The chain combines TRBV6-1 with TRBJ1-6; TRBD1 agrees at 7 bases. The germline V gene encodes CDR1 MNHNS and CDR2 SASEGT. V shed 3 bases, J shed 0 bases, and the junction held 5 bases outside the gene matches. The CDR3 has 17 amino acids. This CDR3 reads CASSDDRAYSYNSPLHF. The CDR3 coding sequence is TGTGCCAGCAGTGACGACAGGGCTTACTCCTATAATTCACCCCTCCACTTT.

The chain combines TRBV27 with TRBJ2-7; a weak D match, TRBD1 (5 bases). V lost 6 bases, J lost 2 bases, and 20 bases lay in between. This CDR3 has 16 residues. Germline V lookup: CDR1 MNHEY, CDR2 SMNVEV (reference sequence). The CDR3 protein is CASSQGLNGYPYEQYF. The CDR3 DNA is TGTGCCAGCAGCCAGGGATTAAACGGTTACCCCTACGAGCAGTACTTC.

This clonotype was seen repeatedly, ten times or more. The rearrangement uses TRBV20-1 and TRBJ1-6, with TRBD1 matching 7 bases. Trimming at V came to 0 bases and at J to 4 bases, leaving 3 bases not matched to a gene. Germline values: CDR1 DFQATT, CDR2 SNEGSKA (reference sequence). The CDR3 covers 15 residues. The CDR3 loop is CSARDWDSYNSPLHF. Written as DNA, the CDR3 is TGCAGTGCTAGAGACTGGGACAGTTATAATTCACCCCTCCACTTT.

This clonotype was seen many times. Without the conserved terminal phenylalanine or tryptophan, this CDR3 likely stems from a read error. The limits of the CDR3 on the DNA are not certain, so only TCRdb's listed CDR3 is given. The chain combines TRBV30 with TRBJ1-1; the table's D call, TRBD1, was not checked against the DNA. The CDR3 adds up to 12 amino acids, both ends counted. Germline assignment: CDR1 GTSNPN and CDR2 SVGIG (reference sequence). Here the CDR3 reads CAWSPPGKGAKI.

In its sample, this clonotype was seen many times. The chain links TRBV12-3 or TRBV12-4 to TRBJ2-2; 13 bases match TRBD2. The CDR3 consists of 19 residues. J gave up 5 bases and V 6 bases, and 15 bases lay outside the gene matches. For the CDR3, the DNA is TGTGCCAGCAGCCGTCCGGGACTAGCGGGGTTGGCACGGACCGGGGAGCTGTTTTTT. As protein: CASSRPGLAGLARTGELFF.

By its share, this clonotype is medium-sized. J is TRBJ2-3 and V is TRBV27; D is unresolved. The germline V gene has CDR1 MNHEY and CDR2 SMNVEV (reference sequence). The CDR3 has 11 residues. V was clipped by 5 bases and J by 4 bases, with 4 bases between them. The CDR3 sequence: CASSASDTQYF. DNA for the CDR3: TGTGCCAGCAGTGCCTCAGATACGCAGTATTTT.

This clonotype was seen ten or more times. V gene TRBV9 combines with J gene TRBJ2-7; D is perhaps TRBD2 (6 bases). Germline CDR1 reads SGDLS; CDR2 reads YYNGEE. The length of the CDR3 is 13 residues. Trimming pared 0 bases from V and 7 bases from J, leaving 11 bases between. As DNA, the CDR3 is TGTGCCAGCAGCGTAGCGGGGGTAGGTGAGCAGTACTTC. It translates to CASSVAGVGEQYF.

The chain combines TRBV7-9 with TRBJ2-1; TRBD2 matches at 11 bases. Trimming took 5 bases from V and 12 from J; bases not matched to a gene: 12. In germline, CDR1 is SEHNR, CDR2 FQNEAQ (reference sequence). The CDR3 runs to 15 residues. CDR3: CASSQTSGKLLRQFF. The CDR3 DNA reads TGTGCCAGCAGCCAGACTAGCGGGAAACTTTTACGGCAGTTCTTC.

Within the sample, this clonotype is medium-sized. The chain couples TRBV29-1 to TRBJ2-1; 7 bases fit TRBD1. Trimming at V came to 5 bases and at J to 6 bases, leaving 7 bases not matched to a gene. The V gene's germline CDR1 is SQVTM and CDR2 ANQGSEA. The CDR3 sequence is 13 residues long. The CDR3 bases are TGCAGCGTTTTCGGGACAGTCGGCAATGAGCAGTTCTTC. Encoded protein: CSVFGTVGNEQFF.

This clonotype was observed at least ten times. The J gene is TRBJ2-2, the V gene TRBV7-9; D is undetermined. Germline V gives CDR1 SEHNR, CDR2 FQNEAQ (reference sequence). With 3 bases removed from V and 5 bases from J, the gap between germline ends came to 7 bases. The length of the CDR3 is 13 residues. CDR3 bases: TGTGCCAGCAGCTTCCCCGGAACCGGGGAGCTGTTTTTT. Encoded protein: CASSFPGTGELFF.

This clonotype was seen repeatedly, ten times or more. V and J are TRBV5-1 and TRBJ1-5, with D hard to call. Between the trimmed V and J ends, which lost 2 bases and 9 bases, there was a span of 12 bases. CDR3 length equals 13 residues. Germline V gives CDR1 SGHRS, CDR2 YFSETQ. DNA of the CDR3: TGCGCCAGCAGCTTAGGCAGCTCCGCGCCCCAGCATTTT. This sequence encodes CASSLGSSAPQHF.

This clonotype was detected a few times. The rearrangement links TRBV18 to TRBJ2-4; D call uncertain. The CDR3 loop spans 15 amino acids. Trimming took off 0 bases at V and 0 bases at J, with 6 bases between the two ends. CDR1 is KGHSH and CDR2 is LQKENI in the germline V gene. Here the CDR3 DNA reads TGTGCCAGCTCACCACCTGGCCTAGCCAAAAACATTCAGTACTTC. Translating it yields CASSPPGLAKNIQYF. Together with reference TRBV18 and TRBJ2-4, the CDR3 gives the full variable domain: NAGVMQNPRHLVRRRGQEARLRCSPMKGHSHVYWYRQLPEEGLKFMVYLQKENIIDESGMPKERFSAEFPKEGPSILRIQQVVRGDSAAYFCASSPPGLAKNIQYFGAGTRLSVL.

The sample holds many counts of this clonotype. The gene calls are TRBV4-3 and TRBJ2-7, with D perhaps TRBD2 (6 bases). The germline V gene encodes CDR1 LGHNA and CDR2 YSLEER. This CDR3 is 13 amino acids long. Between the trimmed V and J ends, which lost 1 base and 3 bases, there was a span of 7 bases. CDR3 region: CASSQARGYEQYF. CDR3 coding DNA: TGCGCCAGCAGCCAAGCGCGGGGCTACGAGCAGTACTTC.

The chain has TRBV7-9 and TRBJ1-4; D is unresolved. The CDR3 covers 14 residues. Between the trimmed V and J ends, which lost 5 bases and 1 base, there was a span of 8 bases. Germline V CDR1 and CDR2: SEHNR, FQNEAQ (reference sequence). As DNA, the CDR3 is TGTGCCAGCAGCCACGCGGTAACTAATGAAAAACTGTTTTTT. It codes for CASSHAVTNEKLFF.

This clonotype was picked up many times. This chain joins TRBV19 and TRBJ2-7, with 8 nucleotides matching TRBD2. Germline values: CDR1 LNHDA, CDR2 SQIVND (reference sequence). There are 15 residues in the CDR3. V lost 7 bases, J lost 2 bases, and 10 bases stayed unmatched. CDR3 loop: CASTTSGGPTYEQYF. The CDR3 nucleotides read TGTGCCAGTACCACTAGCGGAGGGCCTACCTACGAGCAGTACTTC.

In its sample, this clonotype is large. This chain connects TRBV7-6 to TRBJ2-1; possibly TRBD2 for D (6 bases). The V end was cut by 1 base, the J end by 8 bases, with 9 bases between. The CDR3 is 13 amino acids. Germline V gene data show CDR1 as SGHVS and CDR2 as FNYEAQ. The CDR3 DNA reads TGTGCCAGCAGCTTAGTAACGGGGGATGAGCAGTTCTTC. Protein: CASSLVTGDEQFF.